This TCR beta chain was documented in a study of blood T cell repertoires in COVID-19 (dated by TCRdb to 2019 to 2021). The study in broad terms: Samples from collaborators originated in the United States, Italy and Spain and spanned both the acute and convalescent phases of COVID-19. The material from the prospective study consisted of cDNA or gDNA derived from T cells, B-cell-depleted T cells, or PBMCs. Deeply sampled blood TCRbeta repertoires from subjects exposed to, actively infected with, or recovered from COVID-19 were included in the dataset. The repertoires were released in a freely available public database meant as a resource for research on the immune response to SARS-CoV-2. Samples were obtained from the ongoing ImmuneRACE study (first 160 participants) and from over 1,000 subjects provided by 6 global collaborators. Sample metadata almost always included a de-identified subject ID, COVID-19 status, age in years and sex. Where HLA class I and class II types were available, the types were taken from metadata supplied by the sample provider, not from assay-based typing. Summary of the overall study and its limitations: How much clinical and demographic metadata was included differed by source and by participant, and the metadata was provided uncurated.

Collaborating institutions collected whole blood in K2EDTA tubes following their own protocols. For TCRbeta analysis, collaborators shipped samples in one of three forms: frozen whole blood, isolated PBMCs, or DNA extracted from either of those sample types. To note about this clone: Its binding antigen is unknown. No base quality values were provided; no much bigger clone lies one nucleotide off.

From V the trimming removes 3 bases and from J it removes 3 bases, while the gene matches leave 19 bases of the junction unaccounted for. From the cysteine through the phenylalanine, the CDR3 covers 19 amino acids. Left in the record is the CDR3 DNA by itself, 57 bases read in frame from the first base. The germline V gene provides CDR1 LGHNA and CDR2 YNFKEQ. TCRbeta CDR3 regions were amplified from genomic DNA by means of the immunoSEQ Assay, a bias-controlled multiplex PCR. Regarding the original processing steps: Within the assay, amplification of reference gene primers was used to estimate how many nucleated cells each sample contained. To quantify the absolute abundance of each unique TCRbeta CDR3 rearrangement, sequence reads were collapsed and filtered. For each sample, productive Simpson clonality was calculated as the square root of Simpson's diversity index across productive rearrangements. TCRdb stores this immuneACCESS table with in-frame sequences only. Part of the clones is absent; in the studies checked, under half of the shortfall reflects unresolved V genes, and no reason is known for the rest. Clone size and the V and J calls come from that table; the DNA yielded D and trimming. This sample holds under 95,000 clones; roughly 84% were observed only once. Approximately 4.4% of the sample is held by the ten biggest clonotypes.

Sequenced: peripheral blood. The sequence joins TRBV4-2 to TRBJ2-7; a stretch of 8 junction bases matches TRBD2. The clonotype comes from a woman older than 75 with acute or convalescent COVID-19. The bases are TGTGCCAGCAGCCACGCATCCGGGCTAGCGGGCCCTCAAGTCTACGAGCAGTACTTC. Its protein product is CASSHASGLAGPQVYEQYF.